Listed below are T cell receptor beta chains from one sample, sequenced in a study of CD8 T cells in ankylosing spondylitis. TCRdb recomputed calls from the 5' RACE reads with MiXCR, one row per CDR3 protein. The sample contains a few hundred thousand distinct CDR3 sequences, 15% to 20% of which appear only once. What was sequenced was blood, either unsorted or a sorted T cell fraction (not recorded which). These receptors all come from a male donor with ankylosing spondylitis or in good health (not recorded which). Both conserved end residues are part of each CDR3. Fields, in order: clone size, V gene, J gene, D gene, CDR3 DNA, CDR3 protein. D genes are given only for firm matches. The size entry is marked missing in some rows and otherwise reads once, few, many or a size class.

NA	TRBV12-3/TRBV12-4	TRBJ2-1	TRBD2	TGTGCCAGCAGCCCCGGGACTAGAGACAATGAGCAGTTCTTC	CASSPGTRDNEQFF
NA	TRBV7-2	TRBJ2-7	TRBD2	TGTGCCAGCAGCTTAGCGACGGGACTAGCGGGCACTTGGGAGGAGCAGTACTTC	CASSLATGLAGTWEEQYF
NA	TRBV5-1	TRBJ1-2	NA	TGCGCCAGCAGCCGGGACATCTATGGCTACACCTTC	CASSRDIYGYTF
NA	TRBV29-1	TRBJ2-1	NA	TGCAGCGTTGTACTGGCGTCCGCCAATGAGCAGTTCTTC	CSVVLASANEQFF
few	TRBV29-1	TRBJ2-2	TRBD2	TGCAGCGTGACGACTGCGCGGGAGGGCACCGGGGAGCTGTTTTTT	CSVTTAREGTGELFF
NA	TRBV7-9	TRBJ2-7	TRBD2	TGTGCCAGCAGCTCCGGGGGGGACGAAGACTACGAGCAGTACTTC	CASSSGGDEDYEQYF
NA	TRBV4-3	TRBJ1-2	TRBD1	TGCGCCAGCAGCCGGGACAGGGGAAACTATGGCTACACCTTC	CASSRDRGNYGYTF
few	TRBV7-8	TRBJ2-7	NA	TGTGCCAGCAGCTTAGCCAGGGACGAGCAGTACTTC	CASSLARDEQYF
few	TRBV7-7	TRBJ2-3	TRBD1	TGTGCTAGCAGCTTAGCGCGGGGACAGGGGGCGCATAAGGATACGCAGTATTTT	CASSLARGQGAHKDTQYF
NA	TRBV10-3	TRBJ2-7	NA	TGTGCCATCAGTGAAGAGTCAGGGGTTGAGCAGTACTTC	CAISEESGVEQYF
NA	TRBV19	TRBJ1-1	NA	TGTGCCAGTAGTATGCTGGGCAACACTGAAGCTTTCTTT	CASSMLGNTEAFF
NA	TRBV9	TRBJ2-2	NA	TGTGCCAGCAGCGTAGGAGGGGGACTGGACGGGGAGCTGTTTTTT	CASSVGGGLDGELFF
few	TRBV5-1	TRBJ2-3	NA	TGCGCCAGCAGCTTGGAAGGGAGCGGGTCAAGCACAGATACGCAGTATTTT	CASSLEGSGSSTDTQYF
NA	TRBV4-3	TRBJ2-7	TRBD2	TGCGCCAGCAGCCAAGGCGGGGGGCGCGACGAGCAGTACTTC	CASSQGGGRDEQYF
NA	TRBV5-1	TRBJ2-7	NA	TGCGCCAGCAGCTGGACCGGGACGGGGTCCTACGAGCAGTACTTC	CASSWTGTGSYEQYF
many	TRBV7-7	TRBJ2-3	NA	TGTGCTAGCAGCTTATCTCCTGCCCGCACAGATACGCAGTATTTT	CASSLSPARTDTQYF
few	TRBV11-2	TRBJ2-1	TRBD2	TGTGCCAGCACCTCGACTAGCGGAATCTGGGGCTCCTACAATGAGCAGTTCTTC	CASTSTSGIWGSYNEQFF
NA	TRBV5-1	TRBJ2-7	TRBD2	TGCGCCAGCCAGGAAGCGGGAGATTACGAGCAGTACTTC	CASQEAGDYEQYF
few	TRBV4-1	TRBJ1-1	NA	TGCGCCAGCAGCCAAAAGCGAGGGGGGGCGGCTTTCTTT	CASSQKRGGAAFF
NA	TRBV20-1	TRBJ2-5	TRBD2	TGCAGTGTTCTGGGGACTAGCGGGATCCAAGAGACCCAGTACTTC	CSVLGTSGIQETQYF
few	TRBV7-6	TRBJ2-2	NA	TGTGCCAGCAGCTTAGAATGGGGAGGCGGGGAGCTGTTTTTT	CASSLEWGGGELFF
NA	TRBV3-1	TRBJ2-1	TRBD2	TGTGCCAGCAGCCCCCTAGCGGGATACAATGAGCAGTTCTTC	CASSPLAGYNEQFF
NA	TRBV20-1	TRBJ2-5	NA	TGCAGTGCTACCTGGGATCAAGAGACCCAGTACTTC	CSATWDQETQYF
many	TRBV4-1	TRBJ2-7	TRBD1	TGCGCCAGCAGCGGACAGGCTCACGAGCAGTACTTC	CASSGQAHEQYF
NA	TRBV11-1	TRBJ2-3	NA	TGTGCCAGCAGCTTCCCGGAAACAGATACGCAGTATTTT	CASSFPETDTQYF
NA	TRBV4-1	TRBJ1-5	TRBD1	TGCGCCAGCAGCCAAGATCGAGGACAGGGGAATCAGCCCCAGCATTTT	CASSQDRGQGNQPQHF
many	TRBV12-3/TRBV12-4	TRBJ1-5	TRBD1	TGTGCCAGCAGTTTCCCCGGACAGGGGAATGCCCAGCCCCAGCATTTT	CASSFPGQGNAQPQHF
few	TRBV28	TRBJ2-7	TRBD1	TGTGCCAGCAGCACGAGGGACAGTAAGAACTACGAGCAGTACTTC	CASSTRDSKNYEQYF